The sequence of this T cell receptor (beta chain) was determined in a study of T cells in Graves' hyperthyroidism and ophthalmopathy. Germline CDR1 reads DFQATT; CDR2 reads SNEGSKA (reference sequence). The CDR3 has 13 residues. Trimming cost V 6 bases and J 5 bases; bases outside gene matches: 6. The PBMCs studied were ones that came from roughly 11 ml fresh peripheral blood. This clonotype was counted many times. RNA transcripts were the template for amplifying TCR beta CDR3 regions. HTBI primers were employed in a first-round RT-PCR of the TCR CDR3. TCRdb called the multiplex PCR reads again in MiXCR, with one record for every CDR3 protein. The repertoire holds fewer than 500,000 distinct CDR3 sequences, with about 14% as singletons.

The sequence was collected from a man aged 18 to 30 with Graves' ophthalmopathy. The sample comprised blood. The chain couples TRBV20-1 to TRBJ2-5; 10 bases are a match to TRBD1. The CDR3 DNA reads as TGCAGTGCCCGACAGGGGGCTCAGGAGACCCAGTACTTC. Its translation is CSARQGAQETQYF.